Listed here are 4 T cell receptor beta chains from one sample, sequenced in a study of cytomegalovirus exposure and HLA in healthy donors. PCR used 60 Vbeta primers and 13 Jbeta primers. Profiling relied on immunoSEQ multiplex PCR, and the TCRdb table lists in-frame clones only, not all of them. This sample has some 180,000 clones, with roughly 12% found just once. Material: PBMCs. The receptor source for this set is a man in his fifties or sixties in good health and CMV-seropositive.

The V and J genes are TRBV28 and TRBJ1-2; D is possibly TRBD1 (5 bases). Trimming pared 6 bases from V and 6 bases from J, leaving 11 bases between. The CDR3 length is 12 residues. Germline V gives CDR1 MDHEN, CDR2 SYDVKM. The DNA for the CDR3 is TGTGCCAGCAGGGTCGGGGGAAATGGCTACACCTTC. Protein product: CASRVGGNGYTF.

The V gene is TRBV5-1, the J gene TRBJ2-2, with 10 bases aligning to TRBD1. Germline CDR1 and CDR2: SGHRS and YFSETQ. Germline trimming cut 0 bases from V and 5 bases from J; bases unmatched to any gene: 1. This CDR3 has 15 residues. CDR3 nucleotides: TGCGCCAGCAGCTTGGGGGACAGGGGAACCGGGGAGCTGTTTTTT. The encoded protein is CASSLGDRGTGELFF.

This clone was detected only a few times. The J gene is TRBJ1-1, the V gene TRBV4-3; 8 bases are shared with TRBD1. CDR3 length: 15 amino acids. J was trimmed by 5 bases and V by 0 bases; bases with no gene match: 5. Per germline, CDR1 LGHNA and CDR2 YSLEER. The CDR3 DNA is TGCGCCAGCAGCCAAGATGCAGGGGGCAGAACTGAAGCTTTCTTT. Its protein product is CASSQDAGGRTEAFF.

This clone has just a few counts. CDR3 nucleotide sequence: TGCGCCAGCAGCCGTCCCGGGACAGGGTTTGGAGCTTTCTTT. This translates into CASSRPGTGFGAFF. The chain carries TRBV5-1 and TRBJ1-1; 9 bases map to TRBD1. This CDR3 is built from 14 residues. Germline loops: CDR1 SGHRS, CDR2 YFSETQ. Trimming at V came to 4 bases and at J to 10 bases, leaving 11 bases not matched to a gene.